The next 5 T cell receptor beta chains were all read from a single sample in a study. TCRdb called the 5' RACE reads again in MiXCR, with one record for every CDR3 protein. The sample holds 35,000 to 45,000 distinct CDR3 sequences, 22% seen once. Tregs were sorted as CD4+CD25+CD127-/low cells. Input material: Tregs sorted from a lymph node. All receptors derive from a female donor with breast cancer.

The chain carries TRBV30 and TRBJ2-2; 13 bases align to TRBD2. This CDR3 is built from 16 residues. The ends lost 0 bases at V and 5 bases at J; junction bases unmatched: 3. The germline CDR1 and CDR2 sequences are GTSNPN and SVGIG (reference sequence). The CDR3 DNA follows: TGTGCCTGGAGTGTACTAGCGGGGGGGCCAACCGGGGAGCTGTTTTTT. Encoded protein: CAWSVLAGGPTGELFF. The full variable domain, completed using reference TRBV30 and TRBJ2-2, is SQTIHQWPATLVQPVGSPLSLECTVEGTSNPNLYWYRQAAGRGLQLLFYSVGIGQISSEVPQNLSASRPQDRQFILSSKKLLLSDSGFYLCAWSVLAGGPTGELFFGEGSRLTVL.

This clonotype was seen a few times. The junction does not match germline at one end; this may be a read error. CDR3: CASSLVASGVTYNGQFF. As DNA, the CDR3 is TGTGCCAGCAGCTTAGTCGCTAGCGGGGTTACCTACAATGGGCAGTTCTTC. The rearrangement uses TRBV7-6 and TRBJ2-1; 9 nucleotides line up with TRBD2. The CDR3 is 17 amino acids. Germline lookup yields CDR1 SGHVS and CDR2 FNYEAQ.

V is TRBV28 and J is TRBJ2-1; D possibly matches TRBD1 or TRBD2 (7 bases each). V was pared by 7 bases and J by 5 bases, with 21 bases between. Per the germline V gene, CDR1 is MDHEN and CDR2 is SYDVKM. The CDR3 has 16 amino acids. The CDR3 is CASTIPGGEVNNEQFF. The CDR3 DNA follows: TGTGCCAGCACCATTCCAGGGGGGGAGGTCAACAATGAGCAGTTCTTC.

This clonotype occurred many times. The rearrangement uses TRBV6-5 and TRBJ2-2, with TRBD1 as a possible D gene (6 bases). Deletions cut 2 bases from V and 7 bases from J, with 11 bases between. Germline V gene sequence: CDR1 MNHEY, CDR2 SVGAGI. CDR3 length: 14 residues. CDR3 nucleotide sequence: TGTGCCAGCAGTTACACAAACAGGGACGGGGAGCTGTTTTTT. This codes for CASSYTNRDGELFF.

This clonotype came up many times. The rearrangement links TRBV2 to TRBJ1-1; 7 bases agree with TRBD1. The CDR3 runs to 13 residues. With V trimmed by 6 bases and J by 1 base, 2 bases remained unmatched. Germline V lookup: CDR1 SNHLY, CDR2 FYNNEI. In DNA, the CDR3 is TGTGCCAGCAGACAGGGGTCGAACACTGAAGCTTTCTTT. Amino acids: CASRQGSNTEAFF.